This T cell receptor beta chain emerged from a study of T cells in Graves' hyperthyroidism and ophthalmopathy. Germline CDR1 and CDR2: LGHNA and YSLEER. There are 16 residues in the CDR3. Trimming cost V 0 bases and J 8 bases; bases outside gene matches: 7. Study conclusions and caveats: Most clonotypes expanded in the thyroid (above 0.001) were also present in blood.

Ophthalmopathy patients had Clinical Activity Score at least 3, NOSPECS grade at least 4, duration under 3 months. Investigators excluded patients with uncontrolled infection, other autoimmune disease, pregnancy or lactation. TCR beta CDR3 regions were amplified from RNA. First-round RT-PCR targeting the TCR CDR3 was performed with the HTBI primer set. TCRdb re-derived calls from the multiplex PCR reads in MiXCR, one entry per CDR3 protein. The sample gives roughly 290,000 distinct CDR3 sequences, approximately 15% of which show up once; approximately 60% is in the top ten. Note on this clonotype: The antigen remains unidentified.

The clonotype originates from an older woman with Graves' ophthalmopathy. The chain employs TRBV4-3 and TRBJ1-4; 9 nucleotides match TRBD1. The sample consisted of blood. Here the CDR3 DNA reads TGCGCCAGCAGCCAAGAGGGGACAGGGATTTCAGAAAAACTGTTTTTT. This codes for CASSQEGTGISEKLFF.